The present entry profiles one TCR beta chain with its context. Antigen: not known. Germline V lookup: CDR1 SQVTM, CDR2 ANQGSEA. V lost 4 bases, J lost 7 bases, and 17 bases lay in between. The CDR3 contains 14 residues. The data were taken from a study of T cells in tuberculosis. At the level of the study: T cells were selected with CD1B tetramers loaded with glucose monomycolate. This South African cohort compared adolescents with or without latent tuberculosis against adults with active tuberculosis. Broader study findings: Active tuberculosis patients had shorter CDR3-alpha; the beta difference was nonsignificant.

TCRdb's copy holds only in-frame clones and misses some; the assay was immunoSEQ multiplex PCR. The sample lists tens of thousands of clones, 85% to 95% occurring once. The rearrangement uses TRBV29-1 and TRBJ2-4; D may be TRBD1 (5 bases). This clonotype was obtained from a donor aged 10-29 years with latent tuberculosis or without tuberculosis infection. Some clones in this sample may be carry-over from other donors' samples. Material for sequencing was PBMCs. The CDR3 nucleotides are TGCAGCGTTGTTTGGGCAGGGTCAGGGAACATTCAGTACTTC. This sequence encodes CSVVWAGSGNIQYF.